The present T cell receptor (beta chain) was sequenced within a study of T cells in Graves' hyperthyroidism and ophthalmopathy. The CDR3 consists of 15 residues. V was pared by 3 bases and J by 5 bases, with 16 bases between. Germline assignment: CDR1 MGHDK and CDR2 SYGVNS. RNA transcripts provided the source from which TCR beta CDR3 regions were amplified. The TCR CDR3 was amplified in a first-round RT-PCR using the HTBI primer set. MiXCR, run by TCRdb on the multiplex PCR reads, gives a single entry per CDR3 protein. The sample comprises over 500,000 distinct CDR3 sequences, 40% to 50% of which are singletons, and about 40% rests with the top ten.

The receptor was derived from an adult woman with Graves' disease, either hyperthyroidism or ophthalmopathy (not recorded which). This chain uses TRBV25-1 with TRBJ2-5; D is undetermined. Sequencing was done on a sample of peripheral blood or thyroid tissue (not recorded which). The CDR3, as DNA: TGTGCCAGCAGTGATCAAGAAGCTACGTCGGAGACCCAGTACTTC. It yields the protein CASSDQEATSETQYF.